This TCR beta chain was captured in a study of beta chain features in type 1 diabetes. Germline lookup yields CDR1 SNHLY and CDR2 FYNNEI. Trimming removed 5 bases from V and 7 bases from J, with 18 bases in between. This CDR3 is 15 amino acids long. This clone has a single count. The antigen is unknown. Regarding the study as a whole: Across all four CD4+ subsets, people with type 1 diabetes showed modestly shorter TCRB CDR3s. Researchers caution that PCR might favor shorter templates, equally among patients and controls.

One heparinised draw, averaging around 120 mL, was taken per donor. The whole isolated RNA underwent reverse transcription, so sequencing captured expressed TCRB transcripts. Libraries were prepared by immunoSEQ multiplex PCR; TCRdb keeps only in-frame clonotypes and omits some of them. The table has around 650,000 clones, around 12% seen once. Input material: naive CD4+ T cells from blood. The V and J genes are TRBV2 and TRBJ1-3, with D perhaps matching TRBD1 (6 bases). This sequence was found in a man in his thirties or forties with type 1 diabetes. CDR3 in amino acids: CASSPDRPRGNTIYF. The CDR3 DNA follows: TGTGCCAGCAGTCCCGACAGGCCAAGGGGGAACACCATATATTTT.